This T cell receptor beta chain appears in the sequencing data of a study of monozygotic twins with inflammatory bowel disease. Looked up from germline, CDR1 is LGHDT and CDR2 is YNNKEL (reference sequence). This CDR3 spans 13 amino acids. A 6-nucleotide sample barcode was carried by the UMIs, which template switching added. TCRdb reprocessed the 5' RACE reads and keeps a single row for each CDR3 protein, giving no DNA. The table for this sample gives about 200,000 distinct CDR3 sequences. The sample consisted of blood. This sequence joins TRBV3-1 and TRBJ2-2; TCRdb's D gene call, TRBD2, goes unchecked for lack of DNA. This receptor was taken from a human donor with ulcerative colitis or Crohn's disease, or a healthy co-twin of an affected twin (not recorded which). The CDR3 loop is CASSQSGVGELFF. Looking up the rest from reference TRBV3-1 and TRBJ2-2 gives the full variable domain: DTAVSQTPKYLVTQMGNDKSIKCEQNLGHDTMYWYKQDSKKFLKIMFSYNNKELIINETVPNRFSPKSPDKAHLNLHINSLELGDSAVYFCASSQSGVGELFFGEGSRLTVL.